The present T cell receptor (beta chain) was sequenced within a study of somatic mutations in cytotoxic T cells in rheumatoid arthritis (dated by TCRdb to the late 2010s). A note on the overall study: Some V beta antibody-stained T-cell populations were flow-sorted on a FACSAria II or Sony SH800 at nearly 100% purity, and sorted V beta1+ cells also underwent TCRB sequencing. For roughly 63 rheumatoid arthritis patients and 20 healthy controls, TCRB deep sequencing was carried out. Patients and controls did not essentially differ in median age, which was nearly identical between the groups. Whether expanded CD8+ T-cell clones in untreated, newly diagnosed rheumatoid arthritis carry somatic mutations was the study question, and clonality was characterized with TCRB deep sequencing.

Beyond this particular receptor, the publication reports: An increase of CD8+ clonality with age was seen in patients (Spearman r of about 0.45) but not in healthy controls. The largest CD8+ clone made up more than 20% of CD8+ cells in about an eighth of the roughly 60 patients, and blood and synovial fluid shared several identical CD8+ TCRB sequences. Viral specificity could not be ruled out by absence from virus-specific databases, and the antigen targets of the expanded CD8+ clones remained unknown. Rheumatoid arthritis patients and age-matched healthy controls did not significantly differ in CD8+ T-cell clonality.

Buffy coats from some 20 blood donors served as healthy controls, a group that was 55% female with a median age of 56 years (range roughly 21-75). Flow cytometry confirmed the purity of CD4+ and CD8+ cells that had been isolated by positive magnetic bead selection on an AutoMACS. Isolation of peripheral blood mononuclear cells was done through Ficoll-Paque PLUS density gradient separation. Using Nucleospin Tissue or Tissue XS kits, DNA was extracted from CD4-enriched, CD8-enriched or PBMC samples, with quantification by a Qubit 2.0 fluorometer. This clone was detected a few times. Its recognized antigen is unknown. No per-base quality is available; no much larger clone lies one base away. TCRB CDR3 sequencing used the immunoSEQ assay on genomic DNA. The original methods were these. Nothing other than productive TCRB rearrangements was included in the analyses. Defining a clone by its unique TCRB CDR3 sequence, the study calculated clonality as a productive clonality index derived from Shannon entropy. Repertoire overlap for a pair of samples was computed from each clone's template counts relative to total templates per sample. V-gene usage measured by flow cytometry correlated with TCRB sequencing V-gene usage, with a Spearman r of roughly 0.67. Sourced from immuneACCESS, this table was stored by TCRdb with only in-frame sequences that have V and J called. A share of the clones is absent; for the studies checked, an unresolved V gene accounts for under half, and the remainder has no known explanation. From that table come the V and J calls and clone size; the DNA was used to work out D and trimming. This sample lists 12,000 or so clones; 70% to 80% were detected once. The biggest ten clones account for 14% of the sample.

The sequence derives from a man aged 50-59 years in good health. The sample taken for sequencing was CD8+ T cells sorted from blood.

CDR3 loop: CASSVRPDGTYEQYF. In nucleotide form, the sequence is TGTGCCAGCAGCGTACGCCCCGACGGCACCTACGAGCAGTACTTC. The V and J genes are TRBV9 and TRBJ2-7, with no D gene named confidently. CDR1 and CDR2 are read off the germline V gene as SGDLS and YYNGEE. V gives up 1 base and J gives up 2 bases, and the segment between their germline ends measures 13 bases. Spanning cysteine to phenylalanine, the CDR3 consists of 15 amino acids. Left in the record is the CDR3 DNA by itself, 45 bases read in frame from the first base. When the CDR3 is completed using the reference TRBV9 and TRBJ2-7 genes on either side, the full variable domain is DSGVTQTPKHLITATGQRVTLRCSPRSGDLSVYWYQQSLDQGLQFLIQYYNGEERAKGNILERFSAQQFPDLHSELNLSSLELGDSALYFCASSVRPDGTYEQYFGPGTRLTVT.